This TCR beta chain was found in a study of Ad26.COV2.S vaccination and SARS-CoV-2 variants. Study as a whole: Donor was in the COV1001 Ad26.COV2.S trial arm. The study's findings and limits: Whether participants received vaccine or placebo, their non-spike TCR breadth was similar. Total T cell responses may have been underestimated by the TCR breadth and depth analyses.

In germline, CDR1 is MNHNY, CDR2 SVGAGI (reference sequence). V dropped 5 bases and J dropped 6; count of bases not matched to a gene: 16. CDR3 length: 18 residues. Some clones are missing from TCRdb's copy, which holds only in-frame ones; the method was immunoSEQ multiplex PCR. The sample includes about 480,000 clones, around 85% of them seen just once. Concerning this clone: Its antigen is undetermined.

This sample's treatment: 19 received Ad26.COV2.S at low or high dose, single or two shots; about 5 received placebo; per-sample allocation not given. Samples analyzed were those drawn on day 63 after the first vaccine or placebo injection. The TCR comes from a person aged 18-60 years who received the Ad26.COV2.S COVID-19 vaccine or a placebo. The rearrangement joins TRBV6-6 to TRBJ2-1; 10 positions agree with TRBD2. The source material was peripheral blood, sampled in a trial of Ad26.COV2.S vaccine versus placebo. The CDR3: CASSPRGLAVGGINEQFF. DNA of the CDR3: TGTGCCAGCAGTCCCCGAGGACTAGCGGTAGGGGGAATCAATGAGCAGTTCTTC.